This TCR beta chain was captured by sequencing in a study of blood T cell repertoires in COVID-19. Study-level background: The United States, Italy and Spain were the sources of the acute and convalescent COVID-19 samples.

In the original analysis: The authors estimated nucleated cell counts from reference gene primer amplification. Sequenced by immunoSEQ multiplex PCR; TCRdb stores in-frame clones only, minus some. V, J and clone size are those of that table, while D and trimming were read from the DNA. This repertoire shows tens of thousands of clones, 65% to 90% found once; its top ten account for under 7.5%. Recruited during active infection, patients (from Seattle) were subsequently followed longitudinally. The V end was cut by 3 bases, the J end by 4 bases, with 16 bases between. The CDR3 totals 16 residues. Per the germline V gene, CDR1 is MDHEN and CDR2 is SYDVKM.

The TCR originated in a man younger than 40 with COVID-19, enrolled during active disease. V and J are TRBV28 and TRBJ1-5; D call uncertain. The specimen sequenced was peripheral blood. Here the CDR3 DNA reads TGTGCCAGCAGTTTTTTACGTGGGCAGCCGAATCAGCCCCAGCATTTT. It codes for CASSFLRGQPNQPQHF.